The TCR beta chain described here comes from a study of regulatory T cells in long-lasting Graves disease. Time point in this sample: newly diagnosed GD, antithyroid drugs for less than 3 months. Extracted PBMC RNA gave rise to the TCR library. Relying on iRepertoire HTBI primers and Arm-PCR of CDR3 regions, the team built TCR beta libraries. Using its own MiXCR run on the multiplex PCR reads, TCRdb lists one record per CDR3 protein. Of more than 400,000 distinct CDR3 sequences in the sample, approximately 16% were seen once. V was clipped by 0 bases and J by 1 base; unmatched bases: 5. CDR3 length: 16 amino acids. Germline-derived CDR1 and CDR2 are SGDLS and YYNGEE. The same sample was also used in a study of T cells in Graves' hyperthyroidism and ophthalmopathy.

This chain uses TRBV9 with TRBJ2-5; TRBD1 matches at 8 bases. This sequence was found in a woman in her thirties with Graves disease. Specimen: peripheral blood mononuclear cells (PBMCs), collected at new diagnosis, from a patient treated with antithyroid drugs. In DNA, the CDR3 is TGTGCCAGCAGCGTAGCGGGGACAGGAATCCAAGAGACCCAGTACTTC. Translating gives CASSVAGTGIQETQYF.